Below, 32 T cell receptor beta chains from the same sample are listed, as sequenced in a study of post-analysis software for immune sequencing data. The antigens of these receptors remain unknown. Prepared TCR beta cDNA libraries contained unique molecular identifiers. MiXCR, applied by TCRdb to the PCR reads, yields one record per CDR3 protein. Of hundreds of thousands of distinct CDR3 sequences listed, roughly 27% are singletons. Study results and caveats: TRBV5-6, TRBV5-1 and TRBV20-1 were among five TRBV segments more frequent in patients than controls.

The sequencing input was blood. The origin of the receptors is a girl under 18 with multiple sclerosis.

This clonotype appeared a few times. The junction departs from the called germline gene at one end, perhaps through a read error. The chain joins TRBV28 to TRBJ1-6; TRBD1 is a possible D gene (6 bases). Germline V gene sequence: CDR1 MDHEN, CDR2 SYDVKM. The CDR3 spans 16 residues. This CDR3 reads CASSPRGFSSNSPLHF. The CDR3 DNA sequence: TGTGCCAGCAGTCCCAGGGGTTTTTCCTCTAATTCACCCCTCCACTTT.

V is TRBV2 and J is TRBJ1-2; no definite D call. The germline V gene has CDR1 SNHLY and CDR2 FYNNEI. This CDR3 has 11 amino acids. V was pared by 6 bases and J by 7 bases, with 9 bases between. The CDR3 sequence is CASSRESGYTF. DNA for the CDR3: TGTGCCAGCAGCCGGGAAAGTGGCTACACCTTC.

This clonotype was recorded at least ten times. The chain joins TRBV18 to TRBJ2-7; TRBD1 matches 7 bases. The germline CDR1 and CDR2 sequences are KGHSH and LQKENI. The CDR3 is 15 residues long. V gave up 2 bases and J gave up 5 bases; unmatched junction bases: 9. The CDR3 DNA reads TGTGCCAGCTCACCATTGCCAGGGGGAATAGACGAGCAGTACTTC. Translation: CASSPLPGGIDEQYF.

This sequence joins TRBV20-1 and TRBJ2-5; D is possibly TRBD1 or TRBD2 (5 bases each). The tail of the sequence fits TRBJ2-7 better, so the J call may be wrong. This CDR3 comprises 13 residues. From germline, CDR1 is DFQATT and CDR2 SNEGSKA (reference sequence). As DNA, the CDR3 is TGCAGCACTCCGGGACGGAATACCTACGAGCAGTACTTC. Its translation: CSTPGRNTYEQYF.

This clonotype was observed a few times. The chain carries TRBV10-3 and TRBJ1-4; D not certain. This CDR3 is built from 14 residues. Between the trimmed V and J ends, which lost 2 bases and 5 bases, there was a span of 9 bases. Germline values: CDR1 ENHRY, CDR2 SYGVKD. The CDR3 DNA follows: TGTGCCATCAGTGAGGCCGGGAAAAATGAAAAACTGTTTTTT. Translating gives CAISEAGKNEKLFF.

In regard to this clonotype: A much larger clone differs from this one at a single base, so this may be a read error. The chain recombines TRBV20-1 with TRBJ2-3; D uncertain. CDR3 length equals 16 residues. The germline V and J ends were trimmed by 0 bases and 7 bases, with 20 bases remaining between them. Per germline, CDR1 DFQATT and CDR2 SNEGSKA (reference sequence). CDR3 loop: CSARDSSRSNLHTQYF. The CDR3 DNA sequence: TGCAGTGCTAGAGATAGCAGCAGGAGTAATTTACATACGCAGTATTTT.

The genes are TRBV7-2 and TRBJ2-7; D is uncertain. The CDR3 loop spans 15 amino acids. V gave up 1 base and J gave up 6 bases, with 16 bases separating them. Germline V lookup: CDR1 SGHTA, CDR2 FQGNSA. The CDR3 DNA reads TGTGCCAGCAGCTTAGTAGGTACTAATGGGGTCGAGCAGTACTTC. Translating gives CASSLVGTNGVEQYF.

The V call is TRBV5-1, the J call TRBJ1-2; D is unclear. V was pared by 1 base and J by 5 bases, with 9 bases between. CDR3 length: 13 residues. CDR1 and CDR2 from the germline V gene are SGHRS and YFSETQ. The CDR3 sequence: CASSLTVGYGYTF. CDR3 coding DNA: TGCGCCAGCAGCTTGACTGTAGGATATGGCTACACCTTC.

V usage is TRBV12-3 or TRBV12-4 and J usage is TRBJ1-2; perhaps TRBD1 as D (6 bases). The CDR3 covers 15 residues. Trimming took off 5 bases at V and 6 bases at J, with 19 bases between the two ends. Here the CDR3 reads CASSLVQGGLHGYTF. CDR3 coding DNA: TGTGCCAGCAGTCTTGTACAAGGGGGGTTGCATGGCTACACCTTC.

This chain uses TRBV9 with TRBJ1-1; 8 bases match TRBD1. Germline values: CDR1 SGDLS, CDR2 YYNGEE. V lost 4 bases to trimming and J lost 6 bases; unmatched junction nucleotides: 11. This CDR3 is built from 15 residues. CDR3: CASSPRMAGGAEAFF. CDR3 coding DNA: TGTGCCAGCAGCCCCAGAATGGCAGGGGGCGCTGAAGCTTTCTTT.

V usage is TRBV2 and J usage is TRBJ2-5; a weak D match, TRBD1 (6 bases). The germline V gene has CDR1 SNHLY and CDR2 FYNNEI. V lost 4 bases, J lost 3 bases, and 12 bases lay in between. The CDR3 runs 14 residues. CDR3 in DNA: TGTGCCAGCAGTGTTCGACAGGCAAAAGAGACCCAGTACTTC. Its protein product is CASSVRQAKETQYF.

The sample holds many counts of this clonotype. The rearrangement uses TRBV27 and TRBJ2-7; 11 nucleotides match TRBD2. J was trimmed by 5 bases and V by 4 bases; bases with no gene match: 10. This CDR3 region has 16 residues. CDR1 is MNHEY, CDR2 SMNVEV, per germline (reference sequence). The CDR3 DNA reads as TGTGCCAGCAGTTCAACGACTAGCGGGACCTCAGACGAGCAGTACTTC. Its translation: CASSSTTSGTSDEQYF.

V gene TRBV3-1 combines with J gene TRBJ2-2; the D is unclear. This CDR3 contains 14 residues. The germline CDR1 and CDR2 sequences are LGHDT and YNNKEL (reference sequence). V shed 3 bases and J shed 3 bases, with 8 bases lying between them. The CDR3 region has the DNA TGTGCCAGCAGCCAGGTCCATGACACCGGGGAGCTGTTTTTT. Its translation: CASSQVHDTGELFF.

This chain joins TRBV29-1 and TRBJ2-7; possibly TRBD2 for D (5 bases). The CDR3 extends over 13 amino acids. Looked up from germline, CDR1 is SQVTM and CDR2 is ANQGSEA. V was shortened by 6 bases and J by 0 bases, with 12 bases between the two germline ends. The CDR3 sequence is CSVRGPDSYEQYF. CDR3 coding DNA: TGCAGCGTGCGCGGGCCGGACTCCTACGAGCAGTACTTC.

The rearrangement joins TRBV2 to TRBJ2-3, with 8 positions matching TRBD2. The germline V gene encodes CDR1 SNHLY and CDR2 FYNNEI. V lost 2 bases and J lost 4; bases outside the gene matches: 5. CDR3 length equals 15 residues. The CDR3 loop reads CASSERREAADTQYF. Here the CDR3 DNA reads TGTGCCAGCAGTGAACGGCGGGAGGCTGCAGATACGCAGTATTTT.

The J gene is TRBJ2-7, the V gene TRBV6-6; possible D gene TRBD1, 6 bases. The J call could be wrong; TRBJ2-5 is a better fit for the DNA end. CDR3 length: 15 amino acids. Germline values: CDR1 MNHNY, CDR2 SVGAGI (reference sequence). The CDR3 coding sequence is TGTGCCAGCACCGGTAGGACAGAGCCCACGGAGACCCAGTACTTC. This codes for CASTGRTEPTETQYF.

This clonotype has ten or more counts. CDR3 protein: CASSYSKGRETQYF. CDR3 bases: TGTGCCAGCAGTTACTCGAAGGGGCGAGAGACCCAGTACTTC. The chain employs TRBV6-5 and TRBJ2-5; perhaps TRBD1 as D (5 bases). With 0 bases removed from V and 4 bases from J, the gap between germline ends came to 9 bases. The CDR3 runs 14 residues. Per the germline V gene, CDR1 is MNHEY and CDR2 is SVGAGI.

On this clonotype itself: Being one base from a much bigger clone, this may be a read error. The rearrangement links TRBV29-1 to TRBJ2-3; tentatively, D is TRBD1 (5 bases). Germline values: CDR1 SQVTM, CDR2 ANQGSEA. The CDR3 spans 18 residues. Trimming removed 5 bases from V and 3 bases from J, with 27 bases in between. CDR3 sequence (DNA): TGCAGCGTTTCAGACCGGTCTAGGGGTTTTGGGGTAACAGATACGCAGTATTTT. Amino acid sequence: CSVSDRSRGFGVTDTQYF.

A few counts support this clonotype. J is TRBJ2-1 and V is TRBV24-1, with TRBD2 matching over 7 bases. CDR1 KGHDR and CDR2 SFDVKD come from the germline V gene. The CDR3 contains 16 residues. J gave up 6 bases and V 3 bases, and 10 bases lay outside the gene matches. CDR3 sequence reads: CATSDVSSGHFNEQFF. In DNA form, the CDR3 reads TGTGCCACCAGTGATGTGTCTAGCGGACATTTCAATGAGCAGTTCTTC.

About this clonotype itself: Germline is not matched at one junction end, which may reflect a read error. This chain connects TRBV27 to TRBJ1-5, with D hard to call. The CDR3 runs 14 residues. Germline V lookup: CDR1 MNHEY, CDR2 SMNVEV (reference sequence). The DNA of the CDR3 is TGTGCCAGCACCCCTGCAGGCAGCAAGCAGCCCCAGCATTTT. It specifies CASTPAGSKQPQHF.

The gene calls are TRBV7-2 and TRBJ1-5; TRBD1 agrees at 7 bases. The germline V gene has CDR1 SGHTA and CDR2 FQGNSA. This CDR3 contains 16 residues. Trimming cost V 5 bases and J 6 bases; bases outside gene matches: 13. The DNA of the CDR3 is TGTGCCAGCAGCCCAGAGACAGGGATTTTGGGTCAGCCCCAGCATTTT. Translation: CASSPETGILGQPQHF. Full variable domain (missing parts from reference TRBV7-2 and TRBJ1-5): GAGVSQSPSNKVTEKGKDVELRCDPISGHTALYWYRQSLGQGLEFLIYFQGNSAPDKSGLPSDRFSAERTGGSVSTLTIQRTQQEDSAVYLCASSPETGILGQPQHFGDGTRLSIL.

The chain uses TRBV7-9 and TRBJ2-1; no definite D call. Trimming stripped 5 bases from V and 7 bases from J, with 3 bases between. Germline V CDR1 and CDR2: SEHNR, FQNEAQ (reference sequence). The CDR3 extends over 10 amino acids. The CDR3 DNA reads as TGTGCCAGCAGCATAAATGAGCAGTTCTTC. The encoded protein is CASSINEQFF.

This clonotype has only a few counts. V usage is TRBV20-1 and J usage is TRBJ1-5, with D possibly being TRBD1 (6 bases). Germline loops: CDR1 DFQATT, CDR2 SNEGSKA (reference sequence). The CDR3 is 15 residues long. Between the trimmed V and J ends, which lost 0 bases and 4 bases, there was a span of 13 bases. CDR3 protein: CSARDVGGPNQPQHF. The CDR3 DNA sequence: TGCAGTGCTAGAGATGTCGGGGGGCCGAATCAGCCCCAGCATTTT.

The J gene is TRBJ1-5, the V gene TRBV7-9, with 7 positions matching TRBD1. CDR3 size: 15 residues. J was trimmed by 7 bases and V by 1 base; bases with no gene match: 7. Looked up from germline, CDR1 is SEHNR and CDR2 is FQNEAQ (reference sequence). CDR3 in amino acids: CASSLVTGLGQPQHF. In DNA, the CDR3 is TGTGCCAGCAGCTTAGTGACAGGGCTTGGGCAGCCCCAGCATTTT. Together with reference TRBV7-9 and TRBJ1-5, the CDR3 gives the full variable domain: DTGVSQNPRHKITKRGQNVTFRCDPISEHNRLYWYRQTLGQGPEFLTYFQNEAQLEKSRLLSDRFSAERPKGSFSTLEIQRTEQGDSAMYLCASSLVTGLGQPQHFGDGTRLSIL.

The chain joins TRBV18 to TRBJ1-2; D perhaps matches TRBD1 (5 bases). The V gene's germline CDR1 is KGHSH and CDR2 LQKENI. This CDR3 region has 15 residues. V lost 2 bases to trimming and J lost 2 bases, with 12 bases between them. DNA for the CDR3: TGTGCCAGCTCACCATCCGGGGCGGCGAACTATGGCTACACCTTC. This translates into CASSPSGAANYGYTF.

V gene TRBV25-1 combines with J gene TRBJ1-2; 9 nucleotides align to TRBD1. The CDR3 totals 16 residues. Germline V CDR1 and CDR2: MGHDK, SYGVNS. Losses at the gene ends were 1 base for V and 8 bases for J; bases not matched to a gene: 11. The CDR3 bases are TGTGCCAGCAGTGAATCCCGGGCCGGGACAGGGTACGGCTACACCTTC. The encoded protein is CASSESRAGTGYGYTF.

This clonotype was seen a few times. The chain recombines TRBV20-1 with TRBJ1-2; 8 nucleotides align to TRBD1. The CDR3 extends over 13 amino acids. V dropped 6 bases and J dropped 6; count of bases not matched to a gene: 9. The germline V gene has CDR1 DFQATT and CDR2 SNEGSKA (reference sequence). The CDR3 DNA reads TGCAGTGCCCCAGAGACAGGGGTCCATGGCTACACCTTC. It codes for CSAPETGVHGYTF.

The rearrangement uses TRBV13 and TRBJ2-1; weak D call: TRBD1 (6 bases). Germline V gene data show CDR1 as PRHDT and CDR2 as FYEKMQ (reference sequence). The CDR3 is 14 amino acids. Trimming shortened V by 5 bases and J by 6 bases, and 14 bases separated the two germline ends. The CDR3 DNA follows: TGTGCCAGCAGCAGGCCCGGGACACGCAATGAGCAGTTCTTC. This encodes CASSRPGTRNEQFF. The full variable domain, completed using reference TRBV13 and TRBJ2-1, is AAGVIQSPRHLIKEKRETATLKCYPIPRHDTVYWYQQGPGQDPQFLISFYEKMQSDKGSIPDRFSAQQFSDYHSELNMSSLELGDSALYFCASSRPGTRNEQFFGPGTRLTVL.

This rearrangement joins TRBV7-2 to TRBJ2-6; no clear D gene. The germline V and J ends were trimmed by 3 bases and 0 bases, with 6 bases remaining between them. The CDR3 has 15 amino acids. CDR1 and CDR2 from the germline V gene are SGHTA and FQGNSA. This chain's CDR3 is CASSFESSGANVLTF. The CDR3 coding sequence is TGTGCCAGCAGCTTCGAAAGCTCTGGGGCCAACGTCCTGACTTTC.

The J gene is TRBJ2-1, the V gene TRBV28; D gene uncertain. Trimming removed 4 bases from V and 4 bases from J, with 11 bases in between. This CDR3 comprises 14 residues. The germline V gene encodes CDR1 MDHEN and CDR2 SYDVKM. The chain's CDR3 is CASSYRSNYNEQFF. For the CDR3, the DNA is TGTGCCAGCAGTTATCGAAGTAATTACAATGAGCAGTTCTTC.

This clonotype was counted between two and nine times. The rearrangement links TRBV20-1 to TRBJ2-5; TRBD1 matches at 9 bases. CDR1 DFQATT and CDR2 SNEGSKA come from the germline V gene (reference sequence). J lost 4 bases, V lost 6 bases, and 9 bases had no gene match. The CDR3 is 14 amino acids. In nucleotides, the CDR3 is TGCAGTGCCCCACCCGGGACAGGGAGAGAGACCCAGTACTTC. Residues: CSAPPGTGRETQYF.

The chain joins TRBV7-8 to TRBJ2-6; D perhaps matches TRBD1 (7 bases). The CDR3 sequence is 15 residues long. Germline V gives CDR1 SGHVS, CDR2 FQNEAQ. The V and J ends lost 4 bases and 3 bases respectively, with 10 bases between them. In DNA form, the CDR3 reads TGTGCCAGCAGCTACAGGGGAGGTGGGGCCAACGTCCTGACTTTC. It yields the protein CASSYRGGGANVLTF.